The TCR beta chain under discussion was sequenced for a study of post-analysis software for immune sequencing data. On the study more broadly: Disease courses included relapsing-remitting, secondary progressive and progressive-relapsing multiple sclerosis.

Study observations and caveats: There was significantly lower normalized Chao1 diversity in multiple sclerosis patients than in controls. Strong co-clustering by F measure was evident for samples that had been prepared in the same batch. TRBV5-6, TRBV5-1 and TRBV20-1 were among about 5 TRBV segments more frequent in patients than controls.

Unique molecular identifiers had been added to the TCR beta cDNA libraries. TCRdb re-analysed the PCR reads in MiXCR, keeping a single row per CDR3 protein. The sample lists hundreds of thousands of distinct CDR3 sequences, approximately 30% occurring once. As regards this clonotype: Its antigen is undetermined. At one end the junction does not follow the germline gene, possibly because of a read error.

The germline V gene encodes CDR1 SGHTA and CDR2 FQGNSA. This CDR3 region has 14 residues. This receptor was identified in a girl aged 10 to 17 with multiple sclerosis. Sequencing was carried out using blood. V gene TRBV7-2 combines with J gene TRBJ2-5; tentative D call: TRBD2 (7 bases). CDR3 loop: CASSPRGGMETRYF. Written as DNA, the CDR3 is TGTGCCAGCAGCCCAAGGGGGGGGATGGAGACCCGGTACTTC. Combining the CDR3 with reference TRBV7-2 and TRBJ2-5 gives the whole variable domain GAGVSQSPSNKVTEKGKDVELRCDPISGHTALYWYRQSLGQGLEFLIYFQGNSAPDKSGLPSDRFSAERTGGSVSTLTIQRTQQEDSAVYLCASSPRGGMETRYFGPGTRLLVL.